These T cell receptor beta chains were read from a single sample in a study of T cell repertoires in cytomegalovirus infection. TCRdb used MiXCR to reprocess the reads, holding one entry per CDR3 protein. Of roughly 280,000 distinct CDR3 sequences in the sample, about 13% were seen once. Sequencing was performed on PBMCs. Receptors were obtained from a human donor in good health (CMV status not recorded). Some clones in this sample may be carry-over from other donors' samples. Each CDR3 is given with its conserved first and last residue. A D gene is named only where the DNA matches it firmly. Clone size is shown for a subset of rows, as once, few, many or a class of expanded clone.

. TRBJ2-1 TRBV6-2/TRBV6-3 many TGTGCCAGCAGACCAGGGGGGGCCGGGAGCTCCTACAATGAGCAGTTCTTC CASRPGGAGSSYNEQFF
. TRBJ2-3 TRBV7-2 many TGTGCCAGCAGCTTATGGTCAGGGAGCGATACGCAGTATTTT CASSLWSGSDTQYF
. TRBJ2-7 TRBV20-1 many TGCAGTGCTAGAGGCGGGGTTCCCCACGAGCAGTACTTC CSARGGVPHEQYF
. TRBJ2-4 TRBV7-2 many TGTGCCAGCAGCCCTGGAGCAGGGCGTTGGGGCATTCAGTACTTC CASSPGAGRWGIQYF
. TRBJ2-1 TRBV7-3 many TGTGCCAGCAGCCCCGGCGGCCTAGTTGCTTACAATGAGCAGTTCTTC CASSPGGLVAYNEQFF
TRBD1 TRBJ2-3 TRBV6-1 . TGTGCCAGCAGTCCACAGGGGGCTAAAGATACGCAGTATTTT CASSPQGAKDTQYF
. TRBJ1-4 TRBV11-2 . TGTGCCAGCAGCTACCGTGCGGGACACCTTGCAACTAATGAAAAACTGTTTTTT CASSYRAGHLATNEKLFF
TRBD2 TRBJ2-4 TRBV7-6 few TGTGCCAGCAGCTTAGACTGGGCTAGCGGAGGCAAAAACATTCAGTACTTC CASSLDWASGGKNIQYF
. TRBJ2-7 TRBV14 . TGTGCCAGCAGCCAAGGGAACCCGGGGGAGCAGTACTTC CASSQGNPGEQYF
. TRBJ2-1 TRBV2 many TGTGCCAGCGGAGGGCGGAATGAGCAGTTCTTC CASGGRNEQFF
. TRBJ1-2 TRBV20-1 . TGCAGTGCTCCCCAGACAGGCCAGAGGGGCTATGGCTACACCTTC CSAPQTGQRGYGYTF
. TRBJ1-1 TRBV7-2 many TGTGCCAGCAGCATGATTAACACTGAAGCTTTCTTT CASSMINTEAFF
. TRBJ1-5 TRBV2 . TGTGCCAGCAGTGTATCGCGGTTACCCCAGCATTTT CASSVSRLPQHF
. TRBJ1-1 TRBV29-1 few TGCAGCGGATTTTTGGGCACTGAAGCTTTCTTT CSGFLGTEAFF
TRBD1 TRBJ1-2 TRBV20-1 . TGCAGTGTCCCGACAGGGATGGCGGGCTACACCTTC CSVPTGMAGYTF